This TCR beta chain was found in a study of blood T cell repertoires in COVID-19. The V and J ends lost 4 bases and 2 bases, in that order; junction bases with no gene match: 2. The CDR3 length is 14 residues. Germline V gene lookup returns CDR1 ENHRY and CDR2 SYGVKD. The assay was immunoSEQ multiplex PCR, and TCRdb's table has in-frame clones only and misses some. The table records 120,000 or so clones, almost 90% of them present only once. A word on this clone: This sample includes further DNA sequences coding for the same CDR3.

What was sequenced was peripheral blood. This receptor was taken from a woman aged 55-70 years with COVID-19, enrolled during active disease. The J gene is TRBJ1-1, the V gene TRBV10-3, with TRBD1 matching 9 bases. The CDR3 reads CAISVDRGNTEAFF. In DNA, the CDR3 is TGTGCCATCAGTGTGGACAGGGGTAACACTGAAGCTTTCTTT.